The 11 T cell receptor beta chains listed next were all sequenced from one sample in a study of blood T cells in healthy people across ages. Primed by a sample-barcoded 5' primer and a J-beta primer mix, a second PCR proceeded for roughly 7 to 11 cycles. From the 5' RACE reads, TCRdb called clonotypes with MiXCR, one entry per CDR3 protein. The sample has hundreds of thousands of distinct CDR3 sequences, roughly three fifths seen once. The source material was blood. The receptors shown here come from a middle-aged man in good health.

This clonotype has a handful of counts. The CDR3 region is CASSLVRDIGGEQYF. CDR3 bases: TGTGCCAGCAGCCTTGTCCGGGACATTGGTGGTGAGCAGTACTTC. The J gene is TRBJ2-5, the V gene TRBV27, with D possibly matching TRBD1 (6 bases). V shed 6 bases and J shed 11 bases, with 25 bases lying between them. The CDR3 has 15 residues. In germline, CDR1 is MNHEY, CDR2 SMNVEV (reference sequence).

The rearrangement links TRBV4-1 to TRBJ2-1; D is ambiguous. V was clipped by 0 bases and J by 10 bases, with 10 bases between them. Per germline, CDR1 MGHRA and CDR2 YSYEKL. The CDR3 totals 13 residues. The CDR3 loop is CASSQDTAYEQFF. Written as DNA, the CDR3 is TGCGCCAGCAGCCAAGACACAGCCTACGAGCAGTTCTTC.

CDR3 residues: CASSERVPGDIQYF. DNA for the CDR3: TGTGCCAGCAGCGAAAGAGTCCCTGGGGACATTCAGTACTTC. This chain connects TRBV9 to TRBJ2-4; no definite D call. V lost 3 bases to trimming and J lost 8 bases, with 15 bases between them. The CDR3 runs to 14 residues. Germline-derived CDR1 and CDR2 are SGDLS and YYNGEE.

The V gene is TRBV20-1, the J gene TRBJ2-5; possibly TRBD2 for D (5 bases). The germline V gene encodes CDR1 DFQATT and CDR2 SNEGSKA (reference sequence). Deletions cut 0 bases from V and 2 bases from J, with 16 bases between. This CDR3 has 16 amino acids. The chain's CDR3 is CSARDPKGLAQETQYF. CDR3 sequence (DNA): TGCAGTGCTAGAGATCCAAAGGGCCTAGCTCAAGAGACCCAGTACTTC.

The chain combines TRBV7-2 with TRBJ1-1; no clear D. Trimming shortened V by 5 bases and J by 0 bases, and 10 bases separated the two germline ends. This CDR3 has 14 residues. Germline CDR1 SGHTA, CDR2 FQGNSA. The CDR3 coding sequence is TGTGCCAGCAGCCAAGGACGGATGAACACTGAAGCTTTCTTT. Translation: CASSQGRMNTEAFF.

Remarks on this clonotype: One junction end does not reproduce the germline sequence, and a read error may be involved. The rearrangement uses TRBV29-1 and TRBJ1-2; D is uncertain. Germline V gene lookup returns CDR1 SQVTM and CDR2 ANQGSEA. CDR3 size: 12 residues. The CDR3 loop is CNVEKQPYGYTF. DNA of the CDR3: TGCAACGTTGAGAAACAGCCCTATGGCTACACCTTC.

V usage is TRBV29-1 and J usage is TRBJ2-7; 12 nucleotides align to TRBD2. V gave up 7 bases and J gave up 0 bases; unmatched junction bases: 16. CDR1 SQVTM and CDR2 ANQGSEA come from the germline V gene. The CDR3 consists of 18 residues. This CDR3 reads CSAVLASGRVFSSYEQYF. The CDR3, as DNA: TGCAGCGCCGTTTTAGCTAGCGGGAGGGTTTTTAGCTCCTACGAGCAGTACTTC.

CDR3 sequence: CASSRALEDRGSEQYF. CDR3 DNA sequence: TGCGCCAGCAGCCGAGCGCTAGAGGACAGGGGATCCGAGCAGTACTTC. V and J are TRBV5-1 and TRBJ2-4; TRBD1 matches 9 bases. The better agreement between TRBJ2-7 and the DNA end casts doubt on the J call. The CDR3 has 16 amino acids. CDR1 and CDR2 (germline): SGHRS, YFSETQ.

The chain has TRBV20-1 and TRBJ2-1; D is unclear. Germline V gene sequence: CDR1 DFQATT, CDR2 SNEGSKA (reference sequence). Trimming cost V 3 bases and J 7 bases, with 16 bases left between them. This CDR3 is 14 amino acids long. Here the CDR3 reads CSARRSIGGNEQFF. For the CDR3, the DNA is TGCAGTGCTAGGAGATCTATAGGTGGGAATGAGCAGTTCTTC.

This clonotype was found once. The chain couples TRBV29-1 to TRBJ2-3; 13 bases map to TRBD2. CDR3 size: 14 residues. Germline-derived CDR1 and CDR2 are SQVTM and ANQGSEA. With 7 bases clipped from V and 0 bases from J, the junction kept 1 base outside the gene matches. The DNA of the CDR3 is TGCAGCGGGGGACTAGCGGGAAGCACAGATACGCAGTATTTT. Protein: CSGGLAGSTDTQYF.

This chain uses TRBV28 with TRBJ2-5, with 13 bases fitting TRBD2. The germline V gene has CDR1 MDHEN and CDR2 SYDVKM. This CDR3 contains 15 residues. V gave up 5 bases and J gave up 4 bases; unmatched junction bases: 4. The CDR3 sequence is CASSTSGRVPETQYF. The CDR3 region has the DNA TGTGCCAGCAGTACTAGCGGGAGGGTTCCAGAGACCCAGTACTTC.